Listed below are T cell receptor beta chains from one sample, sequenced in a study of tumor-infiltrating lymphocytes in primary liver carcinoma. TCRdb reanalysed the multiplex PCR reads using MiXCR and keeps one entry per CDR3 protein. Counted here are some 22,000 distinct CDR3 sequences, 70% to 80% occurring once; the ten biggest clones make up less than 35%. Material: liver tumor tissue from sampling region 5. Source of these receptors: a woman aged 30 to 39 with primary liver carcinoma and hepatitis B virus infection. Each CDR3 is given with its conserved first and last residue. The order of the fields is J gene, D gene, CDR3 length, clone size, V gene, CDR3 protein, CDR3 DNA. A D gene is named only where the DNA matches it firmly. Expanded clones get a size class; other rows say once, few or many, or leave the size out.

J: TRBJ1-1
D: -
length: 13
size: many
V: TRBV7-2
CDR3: CASSLGWNTEAFF
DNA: TGTGCCAGCAGCTTGGGCTGGAACACTGAAGCTTTCTTT

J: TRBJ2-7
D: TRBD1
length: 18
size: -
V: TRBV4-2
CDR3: CANNQERLGQGGPREQYF
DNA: TGTGCCAACAACCAGGAACGCCTAGGACAGGGGGGACCGCGCGAGCAGTACTTC

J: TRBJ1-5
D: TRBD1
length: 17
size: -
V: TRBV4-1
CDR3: CASSQVYEGAGNQPQHF
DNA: TGCGCCAGCAGCCAAGTGTATGAGGGGGCTGGCAATCAGCCCCAGCATTTT

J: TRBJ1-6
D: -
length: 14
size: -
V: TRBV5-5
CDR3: CASSLDISNLPLHF
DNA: TGCGCCAGCAGCTTGGACATCAGTAATTTACCCCTCCACTTT

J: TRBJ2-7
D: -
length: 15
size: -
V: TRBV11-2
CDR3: CASSLGVRGSYEQYF
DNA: TGTGCCAGCAGCTTAGGAGTTAGAGGTTCCTACGAGCAGTACTTC

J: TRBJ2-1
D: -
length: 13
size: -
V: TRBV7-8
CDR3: CASISSEYNEQFF
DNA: TGTGCCAGCATCTCCTCGGAGTACAATGAGCAGTTCTTC

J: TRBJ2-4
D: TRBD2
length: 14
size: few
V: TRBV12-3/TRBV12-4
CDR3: CPSSLGREGNIQYF
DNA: TGTCCCAGCAGTCTAGGGCGGGAGGGGAACATTCAGTACTTC

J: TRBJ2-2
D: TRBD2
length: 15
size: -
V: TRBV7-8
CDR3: CASNFAGGGSGEQFF
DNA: TGTGCCAGCAACTTTGCGGGAGGTGGATCCGGGGAGCAGTTTTTT

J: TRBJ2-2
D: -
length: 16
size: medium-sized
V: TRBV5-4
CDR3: CASSLEGTTMTGELFF
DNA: TGTGCCAGCAGCTTGGAGGGAACGACGATGACCGGGGAGCTGTTTTTT

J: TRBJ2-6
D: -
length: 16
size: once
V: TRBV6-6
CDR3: CASNPRGRSGANVLSF
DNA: TGTGCCAGCAACCCCCGGGGTCGCTCTGGAGCCAACGTCCTGAGTTTC

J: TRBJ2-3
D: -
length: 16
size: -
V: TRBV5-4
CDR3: CASSLGQGRGIDTQYF
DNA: TGTGCCAGCAGCTTAGGGCAGGGTAGGGGCATAGATACGCAGTATTTT

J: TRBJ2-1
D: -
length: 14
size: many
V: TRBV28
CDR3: CASSRARGLNEQFF
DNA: TGTGCCAGCAGTCGCGCCCGGGGGTTAAATGAGCAGTTCTTC

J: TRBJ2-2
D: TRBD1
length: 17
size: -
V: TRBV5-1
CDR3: CTSSLGHRDRAAGELFF
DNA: TGTACCAGCAGCTTGGGCCACCGGGACAGAGCGGCCGGGGAGCTGTTTTTT

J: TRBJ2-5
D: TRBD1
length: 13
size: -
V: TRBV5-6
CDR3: CASIDRGRETQYF
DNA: TGTGCTAGCATCGACAGGGGTCGGGAGACCCAGTACTTC

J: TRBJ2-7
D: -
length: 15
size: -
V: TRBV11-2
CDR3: CASRLETRDQRGHYF
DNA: TGTGCCAGCAGATTAGAAACGAGGGATCAACGCGGGCATTACTTC

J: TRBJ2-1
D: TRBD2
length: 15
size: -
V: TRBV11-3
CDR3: CANSQLAGRGYEQFF
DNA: TGTGCCAACAGCCAACTAGCGGGGAGGGGGTATGAGCAGTTCTTC

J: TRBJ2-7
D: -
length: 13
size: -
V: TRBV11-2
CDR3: CASVLSSGNVRYF
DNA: TGTGCCAGCGTCCTGTCTAGTGGAAACGTGCGGTACTTC

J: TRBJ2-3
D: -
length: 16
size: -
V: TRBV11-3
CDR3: CASSSGSGRGTDMQYF
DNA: TGCGCCAGTAGCTCCGGGAGCGGGCGAGGCACAGATATGCAGTATTTT

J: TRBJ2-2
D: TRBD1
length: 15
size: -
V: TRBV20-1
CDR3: CSARGTGGAGLDLFF
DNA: TGCAGTGCTAGAGGGACAGGGGGCGCAGGCCTGGATCTGTTTTTT

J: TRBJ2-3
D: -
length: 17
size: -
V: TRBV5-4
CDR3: CASSVDGHPQLTDTQYF
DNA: TGTGCCAGCAGCGTAGACGGGCACCCTCAACTCACAGATACGCAGTATTTT

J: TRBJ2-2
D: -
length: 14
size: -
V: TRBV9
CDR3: CASSVEEGTGKLFF
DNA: TGTGCCAGCAGCGTCGAAGAGGGCACCGGGAAGCTGTTTTTT

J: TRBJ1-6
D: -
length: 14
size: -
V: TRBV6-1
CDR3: CAINSGTENSPLHF
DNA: TGTGCCATCAATTCCGGGACGGAGAATTCACCACTCCACTTT

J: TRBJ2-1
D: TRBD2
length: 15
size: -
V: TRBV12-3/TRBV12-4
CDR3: CASSLSETSEHEQFF
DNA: TGTGCCAGCAGCCTGTCCGAGACTAGCGAACATGAGCAGTTCTTC

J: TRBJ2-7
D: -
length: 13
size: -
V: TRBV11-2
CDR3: CASSLNRGEVKHF
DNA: TGTGCCAGCAGCTTAAATCGTGGGGAGGTTAAGCACTTC